This T cell receptor beta chain was retrieved from a study of blood T cell repertoires in COVID-19. The germline V gene has CDR1 MNHEY and CDR2 SMNVEV (reference sequence). With 4 bases removed from V and 0 bases from J, the gap between germline ends came to 7 bases. This CDR3 contains 14 residues. Profiling relied on immunoSEQ multiplex PCR, and the TCRdb table lists in-frame clones only, not all of them. The sample holds 190,000 or so clones, about 95% seen once. The chain uses TRBV27 and TRBJ1-5; no clear D. Sequenced input: peripheral blood. The clonotype comes from a man aged 25-45 years with COVID-19, enrolled during active disease. The CDR3 is CASSSHYSNQPQHF. For the CDR3, the DNA is TGTGCCAGCAGTTCACATTATAGCAATCAGCCCCAGCATTTT.